The next 6 T cell receptor beta chains were all read from a single sample in a study of blood T cell repertoires in COVID-19. Sequenced by immunoSEQ multiplex PCR; TCRdb stores in-frame clones only, minus some. The sample holds roughly 430,000 clones; 88% are singletons and the top ten take approximately 2%. The sequenced sample consisted of PBMCs or T cells enriched from blood (not recorded which). The receptors here all came from a woman aged 40 to 55 with acute COVID-19.

CDR3 amino acids: CASSNGPSGTEAFF. The CDR3 DNA reads TGTGCCAGCAGCAATGGCCCTTCTGGCACTGAAGCTTTCTTT. This chain connects TRBV7-9 to TRBJ1-1, with unresolved D. V lost 5 bases and J 4 bases, leaving 14 bases between the germline ends. Per germline, CDR1 SEHNR and CDR2 FQNEAQ (reference sequence). This CDR3 spans 14 amino acids.

The chain combines TRBV6-5 with TRBJ1-3; D remains ambiguous. Germline V CDR1 and CDR2: MNHEY, SVGAGI. The CDR3 has 13 amino acids. With 7 bases removed from V and 5 bases from J, the gap between germline ends came to 12 bases. CDR3 sequence: CASKRAVRNTIYF. The CDR3 DNA follows: TGTGCCAGCAAGCGGGCAGTGAGAAACACCATATATTTT.

The chain couples TRBV19 to TRBJ2-5; 8 bases match TRBD1. This CDR3 is 15 amino acids long. Trimming took 4 bases from V and 5 from J; bases not matched to a gene: 9. CDR1 and CDR2 (germline): LNHDA, SQIVND (reference sequence). The CDR3 nucleotides are TGTGCCAGTAGTACCACAGGGGGAGGTGGGGAGACCCAGTACTTC. Residues: CASSTTGGGGETQYF.

This rearrangement joins TRBV5-5 to TRBJ1-5; D is unresolved. V was trimmed by 2 bases and J by 4 bases, leaving 13 bases between them. This CDR3 comprises 15 residues. The germline gives CDR1 SGHKS, CDR2 YYEKEE (reference sequence). This CDR3 is CASSFIFQNNQPQHF. DNA for the CDR3: TGTGCCAGCAGCTTTATTTTCCAGAATAATCAGCCCCAGCATTTT.

The genes are TRBV11-2 and TRBJ2-4, with D possibly matching TRBD1 (6 bases). Germline CDR1 reads SGHAT; CDR2 reads FQNNGV. Deletions cut 0 bases from V and 0 bases from J, with 12 bases between. The CDR3 extends over 17 amino acids. The CDR3 here is CASSLELSGVAKNIQYF. DNA for the CDR3: TGTGCCAGCAGCTTAGAGTTGTCAGGGGTAGCCAAAAACATTCAGTACTTC.

The chain combines TRBV5-4 with TRBJ1-1, with 12 bases lining up with TRBD1. V gave up 3 bases and J gave up 4 bases; unmatched junction bases: 4. Germline CDR1 reads SGHNT; CDR2 reads YYREEE (reference sequence). CDR3 length: 15 residues. CDR3 region: CASSWGTGGSTEAFF. The CDR3 DNA reads as TGTGCCAGCAGCTGGGGGACAGGGGGCAGCACTGAAGCTTTCTTT.